This T cell receptor (beta chain) was captured by sequencing in a study of blood T cells in healthy people across ages. Study-wide points: Roughly linearly, TCR beta diversity per million T cells fell as age increased. When one million T cells were used, diversity estimates were thought to be underestimates.

Isolated PBMCs totaled at least 6 million in each sample. CDR3 length: 12 amino acids. CDR1 MGHRA and CDR2 YSYEKL come from the germline V gene. Alongside a J-beta primer mix, a sample-barcoded 5' primer served in a second PCR lasting about 7 to 11 cycles. TCRdb processed the 5' RACE reads anew with MiXCR; each CDR3 protein has one entry. The sample has about 1.8 million distinct CDR3 sequences; 40% to 55% are singletons. As regards this clonotype: The antigen remains undetermined.

Material for sequencing was blood. The source of this sequence is a woman aged 40 to 49 in good health. The rearrangement uses TRBV4-1 and TRBJ2-1; no definite D call. The J call is uncertain, as TRBJ2-7 better fits the DNA end. In DNA form, the CDR3 reads TGCGCCAGCAGCCAAACCGATGGTGAGCAGTACTTC. Protein sequence: CASSQTDGEQYF.